The clone carrying this T cell receptor (beta chain) was counted between two and nine times. Its antigen is unknown. This record comes from a study of cytomegalovirus exposure and HLA in healthy donors. General study points: Analysis was carried out at a later point, and it linked a missense DCLRE1C variant to TCR beta V- and J-gene trimming.

Use of 60 Vbeta and 13 Jbeta primers characterized the PCR. Profiled with immunoSEQ multiplex PCR; TCRdb holds only in-frame clones, not every one. The table has 150,000 to 200,000 clones, about 75% seen once. This clonotype was obtained from a man younger than 35 in good health and CMV-seropositive. Sequencing was performed on PBMCs.

Here the CDR3 reads CASSPPGQRREQYF. As DNA, the CDR3 is TGTGCCAGCTCACCACCGGGACAACGACGCGAGCAGTACTTC. The chain links TRBV18 to TRBJ2-7; D may be TRBD1 (6 bases). Germline CDR1 KGHSH, CDR2 LQKENI. V shed 0 bases and J shed 6 bases, with 12 bases lying between them. The CDR3 loop spans 14 amino acids.